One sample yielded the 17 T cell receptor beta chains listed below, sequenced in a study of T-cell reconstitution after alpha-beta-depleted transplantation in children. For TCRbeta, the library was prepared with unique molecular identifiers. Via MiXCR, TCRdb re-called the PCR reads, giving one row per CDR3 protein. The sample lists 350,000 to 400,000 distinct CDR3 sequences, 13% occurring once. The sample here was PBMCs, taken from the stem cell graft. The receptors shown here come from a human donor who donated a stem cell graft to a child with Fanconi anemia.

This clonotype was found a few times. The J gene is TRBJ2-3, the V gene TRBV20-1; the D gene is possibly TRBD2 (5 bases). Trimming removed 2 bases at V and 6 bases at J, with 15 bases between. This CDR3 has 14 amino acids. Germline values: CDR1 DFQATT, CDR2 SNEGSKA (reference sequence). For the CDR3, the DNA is TGCAGTGCTAGATTTTCTTTGGGAGCGGATACGCAGTATTTT. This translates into CSARFSLGADTQYF.

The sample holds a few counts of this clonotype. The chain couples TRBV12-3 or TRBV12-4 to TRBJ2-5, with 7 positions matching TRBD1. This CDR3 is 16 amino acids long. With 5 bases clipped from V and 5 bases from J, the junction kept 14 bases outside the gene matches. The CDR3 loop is CASSLRVAGRGETQYF. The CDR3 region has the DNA TGTGCCAGCAGTCTCCGGGTAGCAGGCAGGGGGGAGACCCAGTACTTC.

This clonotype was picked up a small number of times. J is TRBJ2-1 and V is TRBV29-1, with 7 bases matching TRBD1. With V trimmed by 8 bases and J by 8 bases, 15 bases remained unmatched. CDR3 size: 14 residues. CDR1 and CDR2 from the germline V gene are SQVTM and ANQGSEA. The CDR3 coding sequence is TGCAGCCTTTTGGGCCGACAGGGTTCCCATGAGCAGTTCTTC. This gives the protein CSLLGRQGSHEQFF.

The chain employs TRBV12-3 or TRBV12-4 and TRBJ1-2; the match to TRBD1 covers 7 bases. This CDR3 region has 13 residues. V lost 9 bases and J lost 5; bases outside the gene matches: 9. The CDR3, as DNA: TGTGCCAGTGACTCGGGCAGGGGGTATGGCTACACCTTC. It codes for CASDSGRGYGYTF.

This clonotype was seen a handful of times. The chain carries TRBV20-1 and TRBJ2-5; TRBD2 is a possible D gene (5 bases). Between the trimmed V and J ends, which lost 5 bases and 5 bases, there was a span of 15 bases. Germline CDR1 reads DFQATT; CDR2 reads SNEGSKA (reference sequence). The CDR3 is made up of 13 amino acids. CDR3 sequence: CSAVRGMGETQYF. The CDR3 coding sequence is TGCAGTGCTGTACGAGGGATGGGGGAGACCCAGTACTTC.

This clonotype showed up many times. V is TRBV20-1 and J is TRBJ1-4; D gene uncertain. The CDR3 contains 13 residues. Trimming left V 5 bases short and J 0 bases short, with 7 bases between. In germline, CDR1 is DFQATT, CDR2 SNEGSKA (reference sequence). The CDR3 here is CSASESTNEKLFF. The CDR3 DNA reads TGCAGTGCTTCGGAATCAACTAATGAAAAACTGTTTTTT.

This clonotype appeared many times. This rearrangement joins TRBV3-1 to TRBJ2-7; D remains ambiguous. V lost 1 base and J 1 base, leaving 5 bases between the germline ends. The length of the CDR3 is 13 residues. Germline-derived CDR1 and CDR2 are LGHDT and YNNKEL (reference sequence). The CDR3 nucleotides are TGTGCCAGCAGCCAAGGCCATTCCTACGAGCAGTACTTC. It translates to CASSQGHSYEQYF.

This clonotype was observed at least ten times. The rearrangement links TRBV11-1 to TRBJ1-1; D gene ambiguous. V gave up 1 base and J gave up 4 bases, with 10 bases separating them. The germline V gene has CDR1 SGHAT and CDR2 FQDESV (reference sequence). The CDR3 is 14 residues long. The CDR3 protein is CASSLDGEATEAFF. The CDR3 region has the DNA TGTGCCAGCAGCTTAGATGGGGAGGCCACTGAAGCTTTCTTT.

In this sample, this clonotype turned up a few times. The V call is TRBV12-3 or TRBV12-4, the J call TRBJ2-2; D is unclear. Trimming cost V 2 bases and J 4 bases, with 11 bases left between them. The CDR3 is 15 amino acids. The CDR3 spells CASSLNHEGTGELFF. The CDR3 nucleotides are TGTGCCAGCAGTTTAAATCACGAAGGCACCGGGGAGCTGTTTTTT.

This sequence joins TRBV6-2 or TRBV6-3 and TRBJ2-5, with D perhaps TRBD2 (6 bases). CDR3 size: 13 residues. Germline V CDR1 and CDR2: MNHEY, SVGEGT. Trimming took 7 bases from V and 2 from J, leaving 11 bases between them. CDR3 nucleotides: TGTGCCAGCACCTTCCGGGGGCAAGAGACCCAGTACTTC. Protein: CASTFRGQETQYF.

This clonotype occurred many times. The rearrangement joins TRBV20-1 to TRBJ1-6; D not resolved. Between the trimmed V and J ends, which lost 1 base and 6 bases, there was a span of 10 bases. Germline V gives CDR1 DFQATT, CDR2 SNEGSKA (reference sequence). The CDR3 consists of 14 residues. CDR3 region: CSARGREGNSPLHF. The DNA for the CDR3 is TGCAGTGCTAGAGGCCGAGAGGGTAATTCACCCCTCCACTTT.

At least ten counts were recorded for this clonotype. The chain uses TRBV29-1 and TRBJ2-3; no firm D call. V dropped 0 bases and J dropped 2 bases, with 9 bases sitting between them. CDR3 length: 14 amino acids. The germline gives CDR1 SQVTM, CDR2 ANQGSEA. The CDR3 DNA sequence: TGCAGCGTTGAAGATCGCGGCCTCACAGATACGCAGTATTTT. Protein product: CSVEDRGLTDTQYF.

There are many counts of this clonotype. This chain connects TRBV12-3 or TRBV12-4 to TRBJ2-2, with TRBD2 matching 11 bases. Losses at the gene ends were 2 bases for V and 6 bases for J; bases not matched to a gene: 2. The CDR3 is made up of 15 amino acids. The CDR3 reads CASSLTSGGSGELFF. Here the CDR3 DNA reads TGTGCCAGCAGTTTAACTAGCGGGGGTTCCGGGGAGCTGTTTTTT.

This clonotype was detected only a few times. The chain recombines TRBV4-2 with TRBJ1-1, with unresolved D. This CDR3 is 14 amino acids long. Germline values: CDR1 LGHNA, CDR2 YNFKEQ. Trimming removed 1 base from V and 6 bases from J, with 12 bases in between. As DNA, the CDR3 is TGTGCCAGCAGCCAAGGTGAAACTGTAGCTGAAGCTTTCTTT. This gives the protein CASSQGETVAEAFF.

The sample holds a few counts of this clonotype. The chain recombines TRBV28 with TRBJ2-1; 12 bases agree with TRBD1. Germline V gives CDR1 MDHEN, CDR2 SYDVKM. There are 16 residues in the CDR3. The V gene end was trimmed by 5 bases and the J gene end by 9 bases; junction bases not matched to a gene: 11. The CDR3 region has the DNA TGTGCCAGCAGTACACCGGGACAGGGGGCAATCGGTGAGCAGTTCTTC. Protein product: CASSTPGQGAIGEQFF.

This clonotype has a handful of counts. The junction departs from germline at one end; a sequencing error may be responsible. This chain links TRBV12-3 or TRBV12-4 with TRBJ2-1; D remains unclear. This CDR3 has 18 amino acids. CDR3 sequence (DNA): TGTGCCAGCACTTTAACGTTGGCTGCGACACTACATAGGAATGAGCAGTTCTTC. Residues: CASTLTLAATLHRNEQFF.

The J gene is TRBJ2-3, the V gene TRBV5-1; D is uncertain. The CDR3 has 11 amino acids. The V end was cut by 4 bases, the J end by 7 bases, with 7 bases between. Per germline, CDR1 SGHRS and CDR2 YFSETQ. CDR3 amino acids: CASSKQNTQYF. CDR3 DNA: TGCGCCAGCAGCAAACAGAATACGCAGTATTTT. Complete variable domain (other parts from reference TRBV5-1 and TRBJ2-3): KAGVTQTPRYLIKTRGQQVTLSCSPISGHRSVSWYQQTPGQGLQFLFEYFSETQRNKGNFPGRFSGRQFSNSRSEMNVSTLELGDSALYLCASSKQNTQYFGPGTRLTVL.